This T cell receptor beta chain was identified in a study of blood T cells in healthy people across ages. Primed by a sample-barcoded 5' primer and a J-beta primer mix, a second PCR proceeded for roughly 6 to 12 cycles. Each CDR3 protein is one row after TCRdb ran MiXCR on the 5' RACE reads. The table lists more than 900,000 distinct CDR3 sequences, 25% to 35% of them singletons. The study recruited healthy Caucasian donors from Russia who were aged about 6 to 95. This CDR3 is 14 amino acids long. CDR1 is SGHNT and CDR2 is YYREEE in the germline V gene (reference sequence). Trimming took 0 bases from V and 4 from J, leaving 9 bases between them. The table lists this clonotype with a few counts. The sample was also linked to a second study, of T cells of mothers and their children.

The sequencing input was blood. This chain joins TRBV5-4 and TRBJ2-3; TRBD2 might be the D (5 bases). The source is a middle-aged woman in good health. The CDR3 region has the DNA TGTGCCAGCAGCTTGGCCAAGCGGCCAGATACGCAGTATTTT. Translation gives CASSLAKRPDTQYF.